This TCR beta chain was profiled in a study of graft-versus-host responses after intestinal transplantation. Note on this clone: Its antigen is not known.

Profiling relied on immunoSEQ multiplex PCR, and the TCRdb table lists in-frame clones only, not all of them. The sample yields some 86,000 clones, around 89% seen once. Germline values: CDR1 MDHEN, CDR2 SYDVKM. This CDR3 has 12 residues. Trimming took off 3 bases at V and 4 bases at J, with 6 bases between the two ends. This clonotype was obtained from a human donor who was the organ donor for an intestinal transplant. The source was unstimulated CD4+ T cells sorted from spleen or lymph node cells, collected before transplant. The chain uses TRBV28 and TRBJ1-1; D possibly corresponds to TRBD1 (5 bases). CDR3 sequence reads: CASSFGGTEAFF. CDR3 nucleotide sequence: TGTGCCAGCAGTTTCGGGGGCACTGAAGCTTTCTTT.